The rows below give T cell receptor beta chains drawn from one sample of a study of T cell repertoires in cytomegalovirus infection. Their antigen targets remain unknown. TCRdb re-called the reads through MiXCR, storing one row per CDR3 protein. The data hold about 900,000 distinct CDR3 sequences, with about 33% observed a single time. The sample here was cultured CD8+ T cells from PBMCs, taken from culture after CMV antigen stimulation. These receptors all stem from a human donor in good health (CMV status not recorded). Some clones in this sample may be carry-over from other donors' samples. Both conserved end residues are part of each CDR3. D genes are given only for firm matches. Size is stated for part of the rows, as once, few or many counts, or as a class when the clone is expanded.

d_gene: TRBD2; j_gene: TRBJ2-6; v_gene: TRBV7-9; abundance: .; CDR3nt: TGTGCCAGCAGCTCCTCCAAACTAGCGGGGGGGCCCCCTGGGGCCAACGTCCTGACTTTC; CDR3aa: CASSSSKLAGGPPGANVLTF
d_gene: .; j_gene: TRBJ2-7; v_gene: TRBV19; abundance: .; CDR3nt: TGTGCCAGTTCGTGGGTCTACTCCTACGAGCAGTACTTC; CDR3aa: CASSWVYSYEQYF
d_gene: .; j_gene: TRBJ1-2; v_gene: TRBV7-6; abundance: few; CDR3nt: TGTGCCAGCAGCCCCAAGGGGGGGTCCTATGGCTACACCTTC; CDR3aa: CASSPKGGSYGYTF
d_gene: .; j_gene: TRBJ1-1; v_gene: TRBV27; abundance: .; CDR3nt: TGTGCCAGCAAGAACGGGAACACTGAAGCTTTCTTT; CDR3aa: CASKNGNTEAFF
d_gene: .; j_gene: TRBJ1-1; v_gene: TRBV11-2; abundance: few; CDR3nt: TGTGCCAGCAGCTTAGTCACGGGTGCCACTGAAGCTTTCTTT; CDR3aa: CASSLVTGATEAFF
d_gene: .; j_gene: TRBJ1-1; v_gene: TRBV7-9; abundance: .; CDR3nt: TGTGCCAGCAGCGCCCGTGGCACTGAAGCTTTCTTT; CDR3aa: CASSARGTEAFF
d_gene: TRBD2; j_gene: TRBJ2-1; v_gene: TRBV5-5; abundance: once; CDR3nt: TGTGCCAGCAGGGGCCTTGGCGGGCTAGCGGGGGGAGGGGAGCAGTTCTTC; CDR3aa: CASRGLGGLAGGGEQFF
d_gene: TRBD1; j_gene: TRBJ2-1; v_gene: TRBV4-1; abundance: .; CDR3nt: TGCGCCAGCAGCCAAGGGGACAGCCCTTCCTACAATGAGCAGTTCTTC; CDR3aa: CASSQGDSPSYNEQFF
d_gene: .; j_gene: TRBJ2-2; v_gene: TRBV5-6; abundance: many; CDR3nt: TGTGCCAGCAGCTTGACAGGGTGGACCGGGGAGCTGTTTTTT; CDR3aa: CASSLTGWTGELFF
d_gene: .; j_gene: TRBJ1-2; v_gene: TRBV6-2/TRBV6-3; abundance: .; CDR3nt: TGTGCCAGCAGTCCCCGGTGGGACGGATACTATGGCTACACCTTC; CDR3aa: CASSPRWDGYYGYTF
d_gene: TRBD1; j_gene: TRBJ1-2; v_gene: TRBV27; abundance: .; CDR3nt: TGTGCCAGCACGAAACAGGGGGAGGGCTACACCTTC; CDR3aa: CASTKQGEGYTF
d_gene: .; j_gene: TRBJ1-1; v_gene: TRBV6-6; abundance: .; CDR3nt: TGTGCCAGCAGTTACACGGGGGGGCGTACTGAAGCTTTCTTT; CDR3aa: CASSYTGGRTEAFF
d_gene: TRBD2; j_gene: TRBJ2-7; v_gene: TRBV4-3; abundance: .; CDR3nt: TGCGCCAGCGCACTCCTAGCGGCTGGGCCCTACAATGAGCAGTACTTC; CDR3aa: CASALLAAGPYNEQYF
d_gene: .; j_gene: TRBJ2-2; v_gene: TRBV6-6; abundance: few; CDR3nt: TGTGCCAGCAGTTACTCGATCGACTGGACGTACACCGGGGAGCTGTTTTTT; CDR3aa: CASSYSIDWTYTGELFF
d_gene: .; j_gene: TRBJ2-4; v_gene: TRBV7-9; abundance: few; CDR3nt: TGTGCCAGCAGGGAACCGGGACACCTAGGGATTCAGTACTTC; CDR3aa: CASREPGHLGIQYF
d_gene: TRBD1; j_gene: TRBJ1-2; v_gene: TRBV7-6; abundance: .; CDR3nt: TGTGCCAGCAGCACGAGCGTAATGACAGGGACAGACTATGGCTACACCTTC; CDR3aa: CASSTSVMTGTDYGYTF
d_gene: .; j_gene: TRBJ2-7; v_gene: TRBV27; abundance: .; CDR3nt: TGTGCCAGCAGTTTATCTCCCGGACAGGGCGGGGGCCCCTACGAGCAGTACTTC; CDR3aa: CASSLSPGQGGGPYEQYF
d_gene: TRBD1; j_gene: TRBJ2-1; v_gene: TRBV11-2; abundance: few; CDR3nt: TGTGCCAGCAGCCCCCCCAACAGGGGTGAGCAGTTCTTC; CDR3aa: CASSPPNRGEQFF
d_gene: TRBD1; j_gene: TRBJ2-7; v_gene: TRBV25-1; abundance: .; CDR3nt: TGTGCCAGCAGTGAATATGGGACAGGGTCGCCCTACGAGCAGTACTTC; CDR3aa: CASSEYGTGSPYEQYF
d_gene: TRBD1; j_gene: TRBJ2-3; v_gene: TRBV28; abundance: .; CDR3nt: TGTGCCAGCAGTTTATATCGGACAGGGGGCTCAGATACGCAGTATTTT; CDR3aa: CASSLYRTGGSDTQYF
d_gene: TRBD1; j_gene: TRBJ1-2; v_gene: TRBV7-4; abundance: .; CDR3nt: TGTGCCAGCAGCTTAGTCGAGGGGGCTTACGACGACTACACCTTC; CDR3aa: CASSLVEGAYDDYTF
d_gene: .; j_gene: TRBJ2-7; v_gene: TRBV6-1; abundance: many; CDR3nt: TGTGCCAGCGGGGGGGGGACATCTCTAACCTACGAGCAGTACTTC; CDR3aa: CASGGGTSLTYEQYF
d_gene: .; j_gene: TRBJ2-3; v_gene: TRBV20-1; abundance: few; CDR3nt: TGCAGTGCTAGAGATTCACGCGGGGTGGTAGATACGCAGTATTTT; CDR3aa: CSARDSRGVVDTQYF
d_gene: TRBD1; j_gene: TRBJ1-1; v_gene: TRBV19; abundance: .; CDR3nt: TGTGCCAGCTTACAGGGGATCGAAGCTTTCTTT; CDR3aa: CASLQGIEAFF
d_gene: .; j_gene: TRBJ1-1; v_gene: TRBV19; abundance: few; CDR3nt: TGTGCCAGTAGTGCCCAGGTCGACGGGCCTGAAGCTTTCTTT; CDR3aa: CASSAQVDGPEAFF
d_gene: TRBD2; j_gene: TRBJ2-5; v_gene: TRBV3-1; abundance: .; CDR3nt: TGTGCCAGCAGCCAAGATATACTAGCGGGGGGTTACCAAGAGACCCAGTACTTC; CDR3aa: CASSQDILAGGYQETQYF
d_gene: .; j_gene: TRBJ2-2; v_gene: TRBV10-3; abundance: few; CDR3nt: TGTGCCATCCGGACTCAGCACACCGGGGAGCTGTTTTTT; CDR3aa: CAIRTQHTGELFF
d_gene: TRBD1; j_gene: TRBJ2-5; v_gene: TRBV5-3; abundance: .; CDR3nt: TGTGCCAGCGTATCATACGGTGGGGACAGTTCAAGGACCCAGTACTTC; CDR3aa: CASVSYGGDSSRTQYF
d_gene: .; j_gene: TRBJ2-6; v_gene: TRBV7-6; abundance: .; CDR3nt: TGTGCCAGCAGCCACTTCCAAGGTGGGGCCAACGTCCTGACTTTC; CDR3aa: CASSHFQGGANVLTF
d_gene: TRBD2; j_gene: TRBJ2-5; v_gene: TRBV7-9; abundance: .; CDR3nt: TGTGCCAGCAGCACCCGACTAGCGGGGGACACAGGGGAGACCCAGTACTTC; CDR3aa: CASSTRLAGDTGETQYF
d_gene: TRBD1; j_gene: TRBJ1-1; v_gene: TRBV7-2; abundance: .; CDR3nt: TGTGCCAGCAGCCCGAAGAGGTGGGACAGGGGTTTGAACACTGAAGCTTTCTTT; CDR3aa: CASSPKRWDRGLNTEAFF
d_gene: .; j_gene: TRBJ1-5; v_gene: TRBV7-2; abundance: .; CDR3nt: TGTGCCAGCACCTCGGGACTTGGGGATCAGCCCCAGCATTTT; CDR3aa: CASTSGLGDQPQHF
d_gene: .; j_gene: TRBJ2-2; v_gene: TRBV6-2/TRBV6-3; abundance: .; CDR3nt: TGTGCCAGCAGCGCGACCTTCTACGGGGAGCTGTTTTTT; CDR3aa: CASSATFYGELFF
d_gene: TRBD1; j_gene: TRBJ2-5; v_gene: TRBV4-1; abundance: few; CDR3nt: TGCGCCAGCAGCCAAGATAGGGGGCCCGGGGAGACCCAGTACTTC; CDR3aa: CASSQDRGPGETQYF
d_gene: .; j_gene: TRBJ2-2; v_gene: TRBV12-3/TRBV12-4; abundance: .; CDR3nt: TGTGCCAGCAGTTTCGACAGCGGGCTGGCGAACACCGGGGAGCTGTTTTTT; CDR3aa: CASSFDSGLANTGELFF
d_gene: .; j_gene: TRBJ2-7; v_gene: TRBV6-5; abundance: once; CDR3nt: TGTGCCAGCAGTTTGAACAACCGGCCCCAGGGGGGCGAGCAGTACTTC; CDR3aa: CASSLNNRPQGGEQYF
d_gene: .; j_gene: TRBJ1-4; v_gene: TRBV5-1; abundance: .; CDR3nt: TGCGCCAGCAGCCTTAATCCGGCAACTAATGAAAAACTGTTTTTT; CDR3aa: CASSLNPATNEKLFF
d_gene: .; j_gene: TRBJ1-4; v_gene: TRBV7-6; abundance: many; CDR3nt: TGTGCCAGCAGCTTAGTAGGGGCGGCAACTAATGAAAAACTGTTTTTT; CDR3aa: CASSLVGAATNEKLFF
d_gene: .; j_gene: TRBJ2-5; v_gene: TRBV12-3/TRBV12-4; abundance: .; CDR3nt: TGTGCCAGCAGCGAATCAACCCGGAGGGTGAGCGAGCGTGAGGAGCAAGAGACCCAGTACTTC; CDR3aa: CASSESTRRVSEREEQETQYF